This T cell receptor (beta chain) was captured in a study of T cell clonality in common variable immunodeficiency. Findings and caveats of the study: CVID subjects showed higher TCRbeta clonality than healthy controls. Fewer TCRbeta clones were shared among CVID subjects than controls. Fewer deletions and N-nucleotide insertions were reportedly seen in common variable immunodeficiency TCR beta sequences.

Sequencing input was equivalent genomic DNA from CVID and controls. Data came from immunoSEQ multiplex PCR; TCRdb stores just in-frame clones and leaves some out. The data show 30,000 to 40,000 clones, none appearing only once, with 6.5% to 8% held by the ten largest. This clone was found many times. Its antigen is as yet unknown. The CDR3 end falls 3 residues outside the read, so it is completed with the germline J gene. The CDR3 is 11 residues long. Germline loops: CDR1 SGHNT, CDR2 YENEEA. Donors gave roughly 5 to 9 ml heparinized peripheral whole blood. The receptor was derived from a human donor with common variable immunodeficiency. The chain uses TRBV11-3 and TRBJ1-2; no clear D. The sample was peripheral blood mononuclear cells. The CDR3 bases that were read are TGTGCCAGCAGCCGGACTCAAGGC. It is translated as CASSRTQG. The full CDR3 protein is CASSRTQGYTF.